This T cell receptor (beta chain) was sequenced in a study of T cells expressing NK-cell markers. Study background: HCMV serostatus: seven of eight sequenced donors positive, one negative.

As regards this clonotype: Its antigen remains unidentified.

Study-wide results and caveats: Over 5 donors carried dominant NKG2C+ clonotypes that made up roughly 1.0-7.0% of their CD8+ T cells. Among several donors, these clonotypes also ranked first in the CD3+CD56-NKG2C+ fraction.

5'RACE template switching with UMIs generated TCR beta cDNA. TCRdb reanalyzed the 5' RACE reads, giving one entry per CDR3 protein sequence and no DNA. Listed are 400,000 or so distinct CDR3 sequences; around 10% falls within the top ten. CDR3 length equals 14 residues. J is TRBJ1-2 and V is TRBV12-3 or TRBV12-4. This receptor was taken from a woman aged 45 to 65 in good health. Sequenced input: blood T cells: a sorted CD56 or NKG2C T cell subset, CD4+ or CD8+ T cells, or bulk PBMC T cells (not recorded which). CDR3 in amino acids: CASSLGPKGGTYTF.